This T cell receptor beta chain was profiled in a study of blood T cell repertoires in COVID-19. On the study more broadly: Acute and convalescent COVID-19 samples came from the United States, Italy and Spain. The cDNA or gDNA used as material had been derived from T cells, B-cell-depleted T cells, or PBMCs.

The assay was immunoSEQ multiplex PCR, and TCRdb's table has in-frame clones only and misses some. In the table there are approximately 260,000 clones, about 88% of which are singletons. Before they entered the study, exposed participants had met a COVID-19 case within 2 weeks. V gave up 4 bases and J gave up 4 bases, with 19 bases separating them. Germline V gene data show CDR1 as MGHDK and CDR2 as SYGVNS. The CDR3 extends over 16 amino acids. This sequence originates from a woman aged 50 to 60 who had been exposed to COVID-19. The rearrangement links TRBV25-1 to TRBJ1-1; D is unclear. The sample was PBMCs or T cells enriched from blood (not recorded which). CDR3 nucleotides: TGTGCCAGCAGTGCCACACGAGGGTTGACGGGCACTGAAGCTTTCTTT. Protein sequence: CASSATRGLTGTEAFF.